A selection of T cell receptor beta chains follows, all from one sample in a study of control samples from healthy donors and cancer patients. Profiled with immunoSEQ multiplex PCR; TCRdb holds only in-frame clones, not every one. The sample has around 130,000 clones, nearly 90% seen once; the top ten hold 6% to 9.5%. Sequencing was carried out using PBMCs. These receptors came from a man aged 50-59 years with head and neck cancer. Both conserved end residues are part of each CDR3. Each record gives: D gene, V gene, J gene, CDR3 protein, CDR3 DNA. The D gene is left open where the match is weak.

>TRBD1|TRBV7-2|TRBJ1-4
CASSLLGTGREKLFF
TGTGCCAGCAGCTTATTGGGGACAGGGCGTGAAAAACTGTTTTTT
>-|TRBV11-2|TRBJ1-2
CASSFGPATTQF
TGTGCCAGCAGCTTTGGGCCGGCGACGACTCAATTC
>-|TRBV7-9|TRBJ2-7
CASSLSPGPPYEQYF
TGTGCCAGCAGCTTATCGCCCGGTCCCCCCTACGAGCAGTACTTC
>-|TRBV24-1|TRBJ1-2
CATSDALNYGYTF
TGTGCCACCAGTGATGCACTTAACTATGGCTACACCTTC
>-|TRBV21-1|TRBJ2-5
CASSTLLVKGQETQYF
TGTGCCAGCAGCACCCTACTAGTAAAGGGCCAAGAGACCCAGTACTTC
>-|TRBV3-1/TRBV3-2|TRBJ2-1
CASSQGKGRSYNEQFF
TGTGCCAGCAGCCAGGGTAAGGGCCGGTCCTACAATGAGCAGTTCTTC
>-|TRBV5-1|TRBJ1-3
CASSPITGNTIYF
TGCGCCAGCAGCCCGATTACTGGAAACACCATATATTTT
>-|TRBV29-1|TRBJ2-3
CSVLRDASPLSTDTQYF
TGCAGCGTTCTCCGGGACGCAAGTCCACTTAGCACAGATACGCAGTATTTT
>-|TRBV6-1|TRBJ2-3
CASSETRSTDTQYF
TGTGCCAGCAGTGAAACGCGGAGCACAGATACGCAGTATTTT
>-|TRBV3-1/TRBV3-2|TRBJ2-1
CASSLNGVIYNEQFF
TGTGCCAGCAGCCTAAACGGGGTTATCTACAATGAGCAGTTCTTC
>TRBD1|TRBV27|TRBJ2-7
CASSLGPGQGFNEQYF
TGTGCCAGCAGTTTGGGCCCGGGACAGGGGTTCAACGAGCAGTACTTC
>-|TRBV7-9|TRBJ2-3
CASSLDTQYF
TGTGCCAGCAGTTTAGATACGCAGTATTTT
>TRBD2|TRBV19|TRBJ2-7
CASSLGLAGGPDSYEQYF
TGTGCCAGTAGCCTAGGGCTAGCGGGAGGGCCGGACTCCTACGAGCAGTACTTC